Listed below are T cell receptor beta chains from one sample, sequenced in a study of blood T cells in healthy people across ages. TCRdb reanalysed the 5' RACE reads using MiXCR and keeps one entry per CDR3 protein. The sample contains approximately 800,000 distinct CDR3 sequences, 55% to 70% of which appear only once. Source material: blood. The source is a man aged 30 to 39 in good health. The CDR3 runs from the conserved cysteine through the conserved F or W. A D gene is named only where the DNA matches it firmly. Clone size appears in some rows only: once, few, many, or a class for an expanded clone.

D gene: TRBD1
V gene: TRBV29-1
J gene: TRBJ1-5
clone size: .
CDR3 DNA: TGCAGCGTTGGGGACAGGGGGAATCAGCCCCAGCATTTT
CDR3 protein: CSVGDRGNQPQHF

D gene: TRBD2
V gene: TRBV9
J gene: TRBJ2-1
clone size: .
CDR3 DNA: TGTGCCAGCAGCGCAGCGGGAGGGTCAAACAATGAGCAGTTCTTC
CDR3 protein: CASSAAGGSNNEQFF

D gene: .
V gene: TRBV3-1
J gene: TRBJ1-2
clone size: .
CDR3 DNA: TGTGCCAGCAGCCAAGTCACAGGCTACTATGGCTACACCTTC
CDR3 protein: CASSQVTGYYGYTF

D gene: .
V gene: TRBV3-1
J gene: TRBJ1-2
clone size: .
CDR3 DNA: TGTGCCAGCAGCCAGAGCAGCGCGGGCTTCTATGGCTACACCTTC
CDR3 protein: CASSQSSAGFYGYTF

D gene: .
V gene: TRBV10-3
J gene: TRBJ1-6
clone size: few
CDR3 DNA: TGTGCCTCCGCAGGGACCGATTCACCCCTCCACTTT
CDR3 protein: CASAGTDSPLHF

D gene: .
V gene: TRBV20-1
J gene: TRBJ2-7
clone size: .
CDR3 DNA: TGCAGTGCAAGCCGGTTTCAGGGAGGGGGCTTGTACGAGCAGTACTTC
CDR3 protein: CSASRFQGGGLYEQYF

D gene: .
V gene: TRBV7-2
J gene: TRBJ2-7
clone size: .
CDR3 DNA: TGTGCCAGCAGCTGGGGAGCCTACGAGCAGTACTTC
CDR3 protein: CASSWGAYEQYF

D gene: TRBD1
V gene: TRBV6-2/TRBV6-3
J gene: TRBJ1-5
clone size: .
CDR3 DNA: TGTGCCAGCAGCCTAATGGGGACAGGCAATCAGCCCCAGCATTTT
CDR3 protein: CASSLMGTGNQPQHF

D gene: .
V gene: TRBV7-2
J gene: TRBJ2-1
clone size: once
CDR3 DNA: TGTGCCGGCAGCTCGATCTCTATGTACTATGAGCAGTTCTTC
CDR3 protein: CAGSSISMYYEQFF

D gene: .
V gene: TRBV29-1
J gene: TRBJ2-3
clone size: .
CDR3 DNA: TGCAGTCATAAGCGTCCTCCATCAGATACGCAGTATTTT
CDR3 protein: CSHKRPPSDTQYF

D gene: .
V gene: TRBV7-2
J gene: TRBJ1-2
clone size: .
CDR3 DNA: TGTGCCAGCAGCTCTCTTACTCGGTCCGGTGGCTACACCTTC
CDR3 protein: CASSSLTRSGGYTF

D gene: TRBD2
V gene: TRBV6-5
J gene: TRBJ2-1
clone size: .
CDR3 DNA: TGTGCCAGCAGTTACCAGGCGGGAGAGGTCTATGAGCAGTTCTTC
CDR3 protein: CASSYQAGEVYEQFF

D gene: .
V gene: TRBV2
J gene: TRBJ2-5
clone size: .
CDR3 DNA: TGTGCCAGCAGTTCCCACACAGAGCCCCAAGAGACCCAGTACTTC
CDR3 protein: CASSSHTEPQETQYF

D gene: .
V gene: TRBV25-1
J gene: TRBJ1-6
clone size: few
CDR3 DNA: TGTGCCAGCAGTGAACCCAGGGAAGGGGGTTCACCCCTCCACTTT
CDR3 protein: CASSEPREGGSPLHF

D gene: TRBD2
V gene: TRBV27
J gene: TRBJ2-2
clone size: .
CDR3 DNA: TGTGCCAGCAGTTTATCACCGGGACTAGACACCGGGGAGCTGTTTTTT
CDR3 protein: CASSLSPGLDTGELFF

D gene: .
V gene: TRBV20-1
J gene: TRBJ2-7
clone size: .
CDR3 DNA: TGCGGTGCTGAGGGGGGAAATGAGCAGTACTTC
CDR3 protein: CGAEGGNEQYF

D gene: TRBD1
V gene: TRBV4-1
J gene: TRBJ2-7
clone size: .
CDR3 DNA: TGCGCCAGCAGCCAGGGAGCAGGGGGCGAGCAGTACTTC
CDR3 protein: CASSQGAGGEQYF

D gene: .
V gene: TRBV5-5
J gene: TRBJ2-1
clone size: .
CDR3 DNA: TGTGCCAGCAGCGAAGTGACAGGCTCCTACAATGAGCAGTTCTTC
CDR3 protein: CASSEVTGSYNEQFF

D gene: .
V gene: TRBV11-2
J gene: TRBJ2-1
clone size: .
CDR3 DNA: TGTGCCAGCAGCTTATTCGCGGGTGTCGATGAGCAGTTCTTC
CDR3 protein: CASSLFAGVDEQFF

D gene: .
V gene: TRBV18
J gene: TRBJ2-7
clone size: .
CDR3 DNA: TGTGCCAGCTCCCTCTCAAAGGGCTGGGGCGACGAGCAGTACTTC
CDR3 protein: CASSLSKGWGDEQYF

D gene: TRBD2
V gene: TRBV18
J gene: TRBJ2-5
clone size: .
CDR3 DNA: TGTGCCAGCTTTGCGCTAGCGGACAATGAGCAGTACTTC
CDR3 protein: CASFALADNEQYF

D gene: TRBD1
V gene: TRBV6-5
J gene: TRBJ1-1
clone size: .
CDR3 DNA: TGTGCCAGCGGCAATCGGGACAGGGATAGCACTGAAGCTTTCTTT
CDR3 protein: CASGNRDRDSTEAFF

D gene: .
V gene: TRBV7-2
J gene: TRBJ1-4
clone size: few
CDR3 DNA: TGTGCCAGCAGCCCGGAACCGGTGAGGTCTAATGAAAAACTGTTTTTT
CDR3 protein: CASSPEPVRSNEKLFF

D gene: .
V gene: TRBV2
J gene: TRBJ1-6
clone size: .
CDR3 DNA: TGTGCCAGCAAGACAGTTAATTCACCCCTCCACTTT
CDR3 protein: CASKTVNSPLHF

D gene: TRBD1
V gene: TRBV14
J gene: TRBJ1-2
clone size: .
CDR3 DNA: TGTGCCAGCAGTCAAGACAGGGGGCATTATTTCGGCTACACCTTC
CDR3 protein: CASSQDRGHYFGYTF

D gene: .
V gene: TRBV27
J gene: TRBJ1-1
clone size: .
CDR3 DNA: TGTGCCAGCAGTCGGCGGCCCCTATGGAACACTGAAGCTTTCTTT
CDR3 protein: CASSRRPLWNTEAFF

D gene: .
V gene: TRBV29-1
J gene: TRBJ1-1
clone size: .
CDR3 DNA: TGCAGCTTAAGGGGGGCGGAGAACACTGAAGCTTTCTTT
CDR3 protein: CSLRGAENTEAFF

D gene: TRBD2
V gene: TRBV10-3
J gene: TRBJ2-1
clone size: once
CDR3 DNA: TGTGCCTTACGACTAGCGGAGACCAATGAGCAGTTCTTC
CDR3 protein: CALRLAETNEQFF

D gene: TRBD2
V gene: TRBV20-1
J gene: TRBJ2-4
clone size: .
CDR3 DNA: TGCAGCCTGAGAGCAGGCGGGGGCAAAAACATTCAGTACTTC
CDR3 protein: CSLRAGGGKNIQYF

D gene: .
V gene: TRBV6-5
J gene: TRBJ1-2
clone size: many
CDR3 DNA: TGTGCCAGCAGTTCAGGTTTGGTGGGGCGCGGCTACACCTTC
CDR3 protein: CASSSGLVGRGYTF

D gene: .
V gene: TRBV12-3/TRBV12-4
J gene: TRBJ2-7
clone size: once
CDR3 DNA: TGTGCCAGCAGTGGGCCCAGTGGCAGGGCTCCCTACGAGCAGTACTTC
CDR3 protein: CASSGPSGRAPYEQYF

D gene: .
V gene: TRBV7-9
J gene: TRBJ2-1
clone size: .
CDR3 DNA: TGTGCCAGCAGCGTAGGCGTTGACAGTGAGCAGTTCTTC
CDR3 protein: CASSVGVDSEQFF

D gene: TRBD1
V gene: TRBV7-9
J gene: TRBJ2-5
clone size: .
CDR3 DNA: TGTGCCAGCAGCTTAACAGGGGTTTGGGAGACCCAGTACTTC
CDR3 protein: CASSLTGVWETQYF

D gene: .
V gene: TRBV27
J gene: TRBJ2-1
clone size: .
CDR3 DNA: TGTGCCAGCAGCAAGATGTCGGGCAATGAGCAGTTCTTC
CDR3 protein: CASSKMSGNEQFF

D gene: .
V gene: TRBV20-1
J gene: TRBJ1-2
clone size: .
CDR3 DNA: TGCAGTGCTAGAGACTGGGGGGGCGCGAACTATGGCTACACCTTC
CDR3 protein: CSARDWGGANYGYTF

D gene: TRBD1
V gene: TRBV12-3/TRBV12-4
J gene: TRBJ2-5
clone size: once
CDR3 DNA: TGTGCCAGCAGTACGGGACAGGGGGTGGAGACCCAGTACTTC
CDR3 protein: CASSTGQGVETQYF

D gene: .
V gene: TRBV5-1
J gene: TRBJ2-1
clone size: .
CDR3 DNA: TGCGCCAGCAGCTTGGTTCGAAGGCAAAATGAGCAGTTCTTC
CDR3 protein: CASSLVRRQNEQFF

D gene: .
V gene: TRBV7-2
J gene: TRBJ1-5
clone size: .
CDR3 DNA: TGTGCCAGCAGCTTAGCGAACGCCAATCAGCCCCAGCATTTT
CDR3 protein: CASSLANANQPQHF

D gene: .
V gene: TRBV6-6
J gene: TRBJ1-5
clone size: few
CDR3 DNA: TGTGCCAGCAGTTACTCGGCGGCCGCGGCGCAGCCCCAGCATTTT
CDR3 protein: CASSYSAAAAQPQHF

D gene: .
V gene: TRBV12-3/TRBV12-4
J gene: TRBJ2-3
clone size: few
CDR3 DNA: TGTGCCAGCAGTTTTCAGCGTTTAGGTGGGAGCACAGATACGCAGTATTTT
CDR3 protein: CASSFQRLGGSTDTQYF

D gene: .
V gene: TRBV27
J gene: TRBJ2-3
clone size: .
CDR3 DNA: TGTGCCAGCAGTTTACTAGCTGCGACAGATACGCAGTATTTT
CDR3 protein: CASSLLAATDTQYF

D gene: .
V gene: TRBV10-3
J gene: TRBJ2-1
clone size: .
CDR3 DNA: TGTGCCATCAGTGGAGGGGGCGGGAGTTTGAATGAGCAGTTCTTC
CDR3 protein: CAISGGGGSLNEQFF

D gene: .
V gene: TRBV6-6
J gene: TRBJ2-1
clone size: .
CDR3 DNA: TGTGCCAGCACTGACACCGGAGGTTACAATGAGCAGTTCTTC
CDR3 protein: CASTDTGGYNEQFF

D gene: .
V gene: TRBV6-2/TRBV6-3
J gene: TRBJ2-5
clone size: .
CDR3 DNA: TGTGCCAGCAGTTACCTATTTCGTCGGAGCCAAGAGACCCAGTACTTC
CDR3 protein: CASSYLFRRSQETQYF

D gene: .
V gene: TRBV28
J gene: TRBJ2-5
clone size: .
CDR3 DNA: TGTGCCAGCAGTTCGGGACTCTTACCCCAAGAGACCCAGTACTTC
CDR3 protein: CASSSGLLPQETQYF

D gene: .
V gene: TRBV20-1
J gene: TRBJ1-6
clone size: few
CDR3 DNA: TGCAGTGCTAGCACCGGGACAACTAATTCACCCCTCCACTTT
CDR3 protein: CSASTGTTNSPLHF

D gene: .
V gene: TRBV15
J gene: TRBJ1-4
clone size: .
CDR3 DNA: TGTGCCACCAGCAGAGATTATGGGTATGAAAAACTGTTTTTT
CDR3 protein: CATSRDYGYEKLFF

D gene: .
V gene: TRBV30
J gene: TRBJ2-5
clone size: .
CDR3 DNA: TGTGCCTGGACGTTGGGGAAGACCCAGTACTTC
CDR3 protein: CAWTLGKTQYF

D gene: .
V gene: TRBV27
J gene: TRBJ1-2
clone size: .
CDR3 DNA: TGTGCCAGCAGCGAAGGGGCCTACGTAGGGAGTATCTATGGCTACACCTTC
CDR3 protein: CASSEGAYVGSIYGYTF

D gene: .
V gene: TRBV27
J gene: TRBJ2-7
clone size: .
CDR3 DNA: TGTGCCGGACGAGACGGGAGCGAGCAGTACTTC
CDR3 protein: CAGRDGSEQYF

D gene: .
V gene: TRBV11-2
J gene: TRBJ2-3
clone size: once
CDR3 DNA: TGTGCCAGCAGCACGAGCCGGGACGCTCTACCCACAGATACGCAGTATTTT
CDR3 protein: CASSTSRDALPTDTQYF

D gene: TRBD2
V gene: TRBV4-2
J gene: TRBJ2-1
clone size: .
CDR3 DNA: TGTGCCAGCAGCCAAGATAGGAGCGGGGTCGGCCATGAGCAGTTCTTC
CDR3 protein: CASSQDRSGVGHEQFF

D gene: .
V gene: TRBV20-1
J gene: TRBJ2-1
clone size: .
CDR3 DNA: TGCAGTGCTACCATCTCCTACAATGAGCAGTTCTTC
CDR3 protein: CSATISYNEQFF

D gene: .
V gene: TRBV10-3
J gene: TRBJ2-1
clone size: .
CDR3 DNA: TGTGCCATCAGCCCCGGACAGTACGACAATGAGCAGTTCTTC
CDR3 protein: CAISPGQYDNEQFF